This T cell receptor (beta chain) was profiled in a study of Ad26.COV2.S vaccination and SARS-CoV-2 variants. Across the study: Ad26.COV2.S, an intramuscular injection, was given once or twice 56 days apart. Findings of the study overall: Analyses of TCR breadth and depth may have underestimated total T cell responses.

A word on this clone: The target antigen is unknown.

Germline V CDR1 and CDR2: KGHSH, LQKENI. Trimming left V 8 bases short and J 5 bases short, with 12 bases between. CDR3 length: 13 amino acids. The treatment is: around 19 received Ad26.COV2.S at low or high dose, single or two shots; about five received placebo; per-sample allocation not given. Repertoires come from day 63 after the first vaccine or placebo injection. Clones were read by immunoSEQ multiplex PCR, and TCRdb kept only the in-frame ones, dropping some. The data show 440,000 or so clones, about 90% seen once. The TCR was taken from a person aged 18-65 years who received the Ad26.COV2.S COVID-19 vaccine or a placebo. J is TRBJ2-2 and V is TRBV18; D is unclear. Sequenced here: peripheral blood, sampled in a trial of Ad26.COV2.S vaccine versus placebo. The CDR3 DNA follows: TGTGCCAGCACCGGGTCTAAAACCGGGGAGCTGTTTTTT. It codes for CASTGSKTGELFF.